This T cell receptor beta chain comes out of a study of Ad26.COV2.S vaccination and SARS-CoV-2 variants. Study-wide context: Each vaccinee took Ad26.COV2.S intramuscularly, once or twice 56 days apart.

The assay was immunoSEQ multiplex PCR, and TCRdb's table has in-frame clones only and misses some. The profile shows around 320,000 clones, approximately 86% of them singletons. As for this clone: Its antigen is still unknown.

Study results and caveats: Responses of spike-specific T cells (both CD8+ and CD4+) reportedly showed substantial breadth after vaccination.

The V end lost 3 bases, the J end lost 14 bases, and 14 bases lay between the germline ends. The CDR3 is 13 residues long. Germline V lookup: CDR1 SNHLY, CDR2 FYNNEI. The treatment is: around 19 received Ad26.COV2.S at low or high dose, single or two shots; roughly 5 received placebo; per-sample allocation not given. Samples were taken on day 63 after the first vaccine or placebo injection. It was Wuhan-strain SARS-CoV-2 spike that the Ad26 vaccine vector expressed. The receptor was derived from a person aged 18-65 years who received the Ad26.COV2.S COVID-19 vaccine or a placebo. The sample consisted of peripheral blood, taken in a trial of Ad26.COV2.S vaccine versus placebo. This chain connects TRBV2 to TRBJ1-6; D ambiguous. CDR3 residues: CASSEGAAGTLHF. Written as DNA, the CDR3 is TGTGCCAGCAGTGAGGGTGCGGCGGGCACCCTCCACTTT. The variable domain in full, completed from reference TRBV2 and TRBJ1-6, reads EPEVTQTPSHQVTQMGQEVILRCVPISNHLYFYWYRQILGQKVEFLVSFYNNEISEKSEIFDDQFSVERPDGSNFTLKIRSTKLEDSAMYFCASSEGAAGTLHFGNGTRLTVT.